This T cell receptor (beta chain) originates from a study of T cells after yellow fever vaccination. Germline loops: CDR1 SGHAT, CDR2 FQNNGV. After removal of 5 bases from V and 4 bases from J, the junction contained 9 bases not matched to a gene. The CDR3 has 17 residues. In its sample, this clonotype was seen a few times. Template switching by 5'RACE produced TCR cDNA, adding a universal primer site and UMIs. TCRdb itself ran the 5' RACE reads through MiXCR, one entry per CDR3 protein. The data hold a few hundred thousand distinct CDR3 sequences, with around 10% observed a single time. V gene TRBV11-2 combines with J gene TRBJ2-3; TRBD2 agrees at 13 bases. The material sequenced was CD4+ T cells sorted from PBMCs, taken 5 days after the yellow fever booster vaccination. This receptor was taken from a man younger than 35 who received the YFV17D yellow fever vaccine. The CDR3 nucleotides are TGTGCCAGCAGCAAAGGACTAGCGGGGGTACGGTCAGATACGCAGTATTTT. This codes for CASSKGLAGVRSDTQYF.